This T cell receptor beta chain was sequenced for a study of beta chain features in type 1 diabetes. There are many counts of this clone. The isolated RNA, all of it, was reverse transcribed, so expressed TCRB transcripts were what got sequenced. TCRdb keeps only in-frame clones here, not all; method: immunoSEQ multiplex PCR. Here the sample spans roughly 230,000 clones, over 9.5% being singletons. The ends were cut back, 5 bases at V and 10 bases at J, with 20 bases in the middle. This CDR3 comprises 14 residues. The V gene's germline CDR1 is SGHTA and CDR2 FQGNSA. The sequence came from a woman younger than 35 in good health. This chain joins TRBV7-2 and TRBJ1-2; D may be TRBD1 (6 bases). Source material: naive CD4+ T cells from blood. For the CDR3, the DNA is TGTGCCAGCAGCGAGAGACAGGCAACGGCGTACTACACCTTC. Its translation: CASSERQATAYYTF.